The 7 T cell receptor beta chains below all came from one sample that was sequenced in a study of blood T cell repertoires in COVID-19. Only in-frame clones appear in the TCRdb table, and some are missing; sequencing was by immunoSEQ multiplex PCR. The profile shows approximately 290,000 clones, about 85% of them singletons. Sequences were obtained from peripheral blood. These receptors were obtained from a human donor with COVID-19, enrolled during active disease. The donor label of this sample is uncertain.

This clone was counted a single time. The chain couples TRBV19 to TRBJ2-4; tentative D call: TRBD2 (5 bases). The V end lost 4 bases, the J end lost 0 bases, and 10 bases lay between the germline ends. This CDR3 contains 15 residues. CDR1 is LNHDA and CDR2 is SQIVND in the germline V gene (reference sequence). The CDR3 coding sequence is TGTGCCAGTAGTACTGGGGAGACAGCCAAAAACATTCAGTACTTC. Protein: CASSTGETAKNIQYF.

CDR3 in DNA: TGTGCCAGCAGTTTATGGGGGACAGGGGGCAGTAATGGCTACACCTTC. Its protein product is CASSLWGTGGSNGYTF. The V and J genes are TRBV27 and TRBJ1-2; 12 nucleotides agree with TRBD1. There are 16 residues in the CDR3. Germline values: CDR1 MNHEY, CDR2 SMNVEV (reference sequence). V lost 1 base and J lost 6; bases outside the gene matches: 6.

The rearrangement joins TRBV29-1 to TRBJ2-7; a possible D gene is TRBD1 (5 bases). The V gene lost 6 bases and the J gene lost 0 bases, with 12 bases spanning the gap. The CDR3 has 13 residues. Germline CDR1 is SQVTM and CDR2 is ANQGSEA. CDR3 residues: CSVRQRASYEQYF. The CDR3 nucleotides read TGCAGCGTCAGACAGCGCGCCTCCTACGAGCAGTACTTC.

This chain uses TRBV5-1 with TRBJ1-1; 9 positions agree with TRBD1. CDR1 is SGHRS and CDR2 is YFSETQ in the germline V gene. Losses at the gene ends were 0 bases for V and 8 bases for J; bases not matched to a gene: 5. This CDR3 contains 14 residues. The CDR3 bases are TGCGCCAGCAGCTTGGATACCGGACAGGGGGAAGCTTTCTTT. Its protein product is CASSLDTGQGEAFF.

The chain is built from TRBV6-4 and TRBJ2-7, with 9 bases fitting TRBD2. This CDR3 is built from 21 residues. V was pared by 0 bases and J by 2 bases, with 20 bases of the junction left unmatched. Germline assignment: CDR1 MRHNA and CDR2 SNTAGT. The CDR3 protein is CASSDSRVLLKGAGGAYEQYF. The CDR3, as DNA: TGTGCCAGCAGTGACTCGAGGGTGCTTTTAAAGGGGGCGGGAGGGGCCTACGAGCAGTACTTC.

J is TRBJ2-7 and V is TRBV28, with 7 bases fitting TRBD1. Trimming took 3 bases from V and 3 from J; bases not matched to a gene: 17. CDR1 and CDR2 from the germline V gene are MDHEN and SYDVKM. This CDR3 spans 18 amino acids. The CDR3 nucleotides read TGTGCCAGCAGTTTCCCTCTGACCCTGGGGGACAGACACTACGAGCAGTACTTC. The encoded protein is CASSFPLTLGDRHYEQYF. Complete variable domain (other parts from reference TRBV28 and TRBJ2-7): DVKVTQSSRYLVKRTGEKVFLECVQDMDHENMFWYRQDPGLGLRLIYFSYDVKMKEKGDIPEGYSVSREKKERFSLILESASTNQTSMYLCASSFPLTLGDRHYEQYFGPGTRLTVT.

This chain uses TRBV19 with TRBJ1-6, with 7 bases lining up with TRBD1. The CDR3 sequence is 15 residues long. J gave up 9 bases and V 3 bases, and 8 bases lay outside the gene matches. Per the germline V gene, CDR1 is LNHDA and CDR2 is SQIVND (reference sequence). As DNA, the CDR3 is TGTGCCAGTAGTATGAAACAGGGGATAGGTTCACCCCTCCACTTT. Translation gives CASSMKQGIGSPLHF.